One TCR beta chain is described in this entry. CDR1 is MNHEY and CDR2 is SVGAGI in the germline V gene. Trimming removed 8 bases at V and 4 bases at J, with 9 bases between. The CDR3 runs 13 residues. The data derive from a study of cytomegalovirus exposure and HLA in healthy donors. This PCR relied on a set of 60 Vbeta primers and 13 Jbeta primers. Some clones are missing from TCRdb's copy, which holds only in-frame ones; the method was immunoSEQ multiplex PCR. The table shows some 120,000 clones, with roughly 18% occurring only once. The receptor comes from a female donor in good health and CMV-seropositive. This chain uses TRBV6-5 with TRBJ2-6; maybe TRBD2 (6 bases). Source material: PBMCs. The CDR3 here is CASRDSGANVLTF. The CDR3 nucleotides read TGTGCCAGCCGGGACTCCGGGGCCAACGTCCTGACTTTC.